This TCR beta chain was sequenced in a study of STAT5B mutations in CD4+ large granular lymphocyte leukemia. Broader study findings: Patient CD4-sorted repertoires looked more clonal than healthy CD4+ repertoires, even without putative leukemic clones. Main leukemic clonotypes were patient-specific, but more than 20% appeared at low frequency elsewhere. TRBV06-family usage was enriched in top patient clones (8/27) versus controls (2/35).

The CDR3 runs 14 residues. Germline CDR1 reads SNHLY; CDR2 reads FYNNEI. Trimming left V 7 bases short and J 10 bases short, with 17 bases between. This clone was found a few times. Its target is unknown. Generated by immunoSEQ multiplex PCR, the TCRdb table keeps only in-frame clones and is missing some. The table lists tens of thousands of clones, 70% to 85% of them singletons. Material: CD4+ T cells from blood buffy coats. The chain is built from TRBV2 and TRBJ1-6, with no clear D. This clonotype was sampled from a human donor in good health. The CDR3 sequence: CASTNPLRGSPLHF. CDR3 DNA: TGTGCCAGCACCAACCCCTTAAGAGGATCACCCCTCCACTTT.